What follows describes a single T cell receptor (beta chain). The antigen is undetermined. Using its own MiXCR run on the 5' RACE reads, TCRdb lists one record per CDR3 protein. The data hold some 270,000 distinct CDR3 sequences, with over 30% observed a single time. This sample was taken from a study of CD8 T cells in ankylosing spondylitis. Whole-study results and caveats: Blood from ankylosing spondylitis patients appeared to carry a characteristic eight-variant TCR beta motif.

Trimming took off 3 bases at V and 7 bases at J, with 12 bases between the two ends. CDR1 and CDR2 (germline): MDHEN, SYDVKM. The CDR3 totals 13 residues. The sample consisted of blood, either unsorted or a sorted T cell fraction (not recorded which). V usage is TRBV28 and J usage is TRBJ1-2; D is unclear. The receptor was derived from a male donor with ankylosing spondylitis or in good health (not recorded which). The DNA for the CDR3 is TGTGCCAGCAGTTTCAGGCGATATGGTGGCTACACCTTC. It specifies CASSFRRYGGYTF.